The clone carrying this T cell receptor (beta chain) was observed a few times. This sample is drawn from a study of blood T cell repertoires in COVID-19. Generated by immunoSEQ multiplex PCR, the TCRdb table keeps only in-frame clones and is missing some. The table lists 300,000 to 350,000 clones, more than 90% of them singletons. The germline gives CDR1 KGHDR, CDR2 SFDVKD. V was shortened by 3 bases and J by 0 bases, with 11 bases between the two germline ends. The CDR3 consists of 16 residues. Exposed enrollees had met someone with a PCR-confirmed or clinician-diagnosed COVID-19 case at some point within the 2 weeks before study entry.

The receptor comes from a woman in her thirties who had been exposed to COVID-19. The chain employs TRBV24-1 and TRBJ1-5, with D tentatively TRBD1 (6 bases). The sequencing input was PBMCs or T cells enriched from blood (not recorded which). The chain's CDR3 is CATSDGTFSSNQPQHF. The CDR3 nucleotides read TGTGCCACCAGTGATGGGACATTCTCTAGCAATCAGCCCCAGCATTTT.